These T cell receptor beta chains were read from a single sample in a study of T cells in Graves' hyperthyroidism and ophthalmopathy. TCRdb independently ran MiXCR on the multiplex PCR reads; one entry per CDR3 protein. Among roughly 750,000 distinct CDR3 sequences listed, 16% were seen once. Specimen: blood. The receptors here all came from a man aged 18 to 29 with Graves' hyperthyroidism. CDR3s include the opening cysteine and the closing phenylalanine or tryptophan.

>TRBV12-3/TRBV12-4
CASSLREEDTQYF
>TRBV7-9
CASSWTSYEQYF
>TRBV6-5
CASSYGQAKPGEPQHF
>TRBV9
CASSVGTTYEQYF
>TRBV12-3/TRBV12-4
CASGTAPSGNTIYF
>TRBV18
CASSPPSYYNEQFF
>TRBV11-2
CASSSPGLATSYEQYF
>TRBV29-1
CSVDLAGGTDTQYF
>TRBV7-3
CASSLSGPRSTGELFF
>TRBV3-1
CASSHRGGTAYYEQYF
>TRBV18
CASSPPSGSTDTQYF
>TRBV7-6
CASSSRTGGYEQYF
>TRBV5-6
CASSLGRWYEQYF
>TRBV12-3/TRBV12-4
CASGVQNTGELFF
>TRBV7-9
CASSFWERENIQYF
>TRBV6-2/TRBV6-3
CASTGRGPETQYF
>TRBV7-3
CASSLTRPRTSGNTDTQYF
>TRBV10-3
CAISEAGRGNQPQHF
>TRBV28
CASSSTSGRGYGEQFF
>TRBV30
CASSGYNSPLHF
>TRBV5-8
CASSLFQGENQPQHF
>TRBV6-6
CASSYEGTYSNQPQHF
>TRBV27
CASSLLTGEGEQYF
>TRBV4-1
CASSQDIDRYNQPQHF
>TRBV6-6
CASSYSPGLAGDSYEQYF
>TRBV20-1
CSAFPVYEQYF
>TRBV7-2
CASRPIRGQGNYSYTF
>TRBV20-1
CSASSVASYNEQFF
>TRBV5-6
CASSSRTGRDGVGTQYF
>TRBV28
CASSWRGASYEQYF
>TRBV28
CASSSRTSGERYNEQFF
>TRBV6-1
CASSGQGAGKSYEQYF
>TRBV28
CASRPYRASHLQQETQYF
>TRBV6-2/TRBV6-3
CASRRQGGDTEAFF
>TRBV7-9
CASRLAGPYEQYF
>TRBV9
CASSVEDRFLYGYTF
>TRBV18
CASSPGDTQPQHF
>TRBV4-1
CASSQTTGGWAGELFF
>TRBV28
CASSSRDRDSNGCTF
>TRBV20-1
CSARDGLAGGGDTQYF
>TRBV7-9
CASSARAQGASTEAFF
>TRBV28
CASSSQGQSPYEQYF
>TRBV6-2/TRBV6-3
CASSGLAGKGWTGELFF
>TRBV18
CASSPDAVLYQPQHF
>TRBV6-5
CASSYSWTSSHHGELFF
>TRBV5-1
CASSPDTQGYTF
>TRBV24-1
CATSDRPRAKKDTQYF
>TRBV20-1
CSARGASGRVLGEQYF
>TRBV12-3/TRBV12-4
CASSATGTATYEQYF
>TRBV6-1
CASRTVTLETQYF
>TRBV9
CASSAQIGSNYGYTF
>TRBV7-2
CASSQGGLGETQYF
>TRBV20-1
CSALGQGHSYNEQFF
>TRBV19
CASSIGVAGVGNEQFF
>TRBV7-9
CASSLASWAGNQPQHF
>TRBV28
CASSLLDRIYGYTF
>TRBV7-2
CASSVSGRPGGDTQYF
>TRBV14
CASSQWRTDTQYF